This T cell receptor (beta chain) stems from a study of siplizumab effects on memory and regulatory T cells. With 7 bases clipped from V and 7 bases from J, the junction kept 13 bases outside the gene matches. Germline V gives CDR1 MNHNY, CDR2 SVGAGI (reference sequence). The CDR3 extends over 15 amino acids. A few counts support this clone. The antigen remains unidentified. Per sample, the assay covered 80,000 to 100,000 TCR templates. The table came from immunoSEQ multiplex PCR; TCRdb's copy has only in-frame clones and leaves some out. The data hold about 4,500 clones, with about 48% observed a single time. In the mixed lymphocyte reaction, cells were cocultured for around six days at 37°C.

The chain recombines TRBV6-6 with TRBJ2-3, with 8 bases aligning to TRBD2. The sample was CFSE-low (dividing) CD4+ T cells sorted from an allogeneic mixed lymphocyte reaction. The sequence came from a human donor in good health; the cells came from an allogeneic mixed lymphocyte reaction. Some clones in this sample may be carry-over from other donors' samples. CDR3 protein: CASTSSGSPPYTQYF. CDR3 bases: TGTGCCAGCACCTCGAGCGGGAGCCCGCCCTATACGCAGTATTTT.